This TCR beta chain was recovered during a study of CD8+ T cells in alopecia areata. Study summary: A 6-month off-drug phase came after tofacitinib, which had lasted 6 to 18 months. Findings and limits, study-wide: Scalp lesions, especially in alopecia totalis/universalis, had higher clonality than normal scalp. Sequencing of scalp tissue also captures the resident alphabeta T cells of normal skin. The presence of one nonresponder keeps the tie between baseline CD8+ expansion and response uncertain.

Treatment described: oral pan-JAK inhibitor, 5-10 mg twice daily. This clone was picked up a small number of times. Its antigen remains unknown. Extracted RNA was reverse transcribed, and the resulting cDNA served as sequencing template. The repertoire was sequenced with immunoSEQ multiplex PCR; TCRdb's copy has only in-frame clones and lacks some. The table lists 250,000 to 350,000 clones, roughly 60% of them singletons. CDR1 and CDR2 (germline): GTSNPN, SVGIG (reference sequence). CDR3 length: 12 amino acids. V was pared by 4 bases and J by 2 bases, with 9 bases between. The sample here was CD4+ T cells sorted from blood, taken between weeks 51 and 52, from a patient treated with tofacitinib. The chain employs TRBV30 and TRBJ2-7, with D possibly being TRBD1 or TRBD2 (6 bases each). The TCR comes from a human donor with alopecia areata. The CDR3 is CAWTRGPYEQYF. CDR3 DNA sequence: TGTGCCTGGACACGGGGGCCCTACGAGCAGTACTTC.